The clone carrying this T cell receptor beta chain was observed a few times. Its antigen remains unknown. The CDR3 spans 16 residues. The germline V gene encodes CDR1 LNHNV and CDR2 YYDKDF (reference sequence). V was shortened by 4 bases and J by 0 bases, with 10 bases between the two germline ends. This entry belongs to a study of T cells in Graves' hyperthyroidism and ophthalmopathy. Ophthalmopathy cases scored 3 or more on the Clinical Activity Score and 4 or more on NOSPECS grade, with duration below 3 months. The study based diagnoses on clinical symptoms, serum thyroxine and TRAb, thyroid ultrasound and orbital computed tomography. Authors of the study amplified TCR beta CDR3 regions from RNA transcripts. A set of HTBI primers served as the primers for a first-round RT-PCR of the TCR CDR3. TCRdb re-analysed the multiplex PCR reads in MiXCR, keeping a single row per CDR3 protein. The sample has about 610,000 distinct CDR3 sequences, roughly 14% seen once; the top ten hold 3.5% to 4.5%.

General observations from the study: Prediction of ophthalmopathy progression came a median around 6 months pre-onset.

The chain combines TRBV15 with TRBJ2-6; D not resolved. Sequenced: blood. This receptor was taken from a woman in her thirties or forties with Graves' ophthalmopathy. The CDR3 spells CATSIIKDSGANVLTF. The CDR3 bases are TGTGCCACCAGCATAATTAAGGACTCTGGGGCCAACGTCCTGACTTTC.